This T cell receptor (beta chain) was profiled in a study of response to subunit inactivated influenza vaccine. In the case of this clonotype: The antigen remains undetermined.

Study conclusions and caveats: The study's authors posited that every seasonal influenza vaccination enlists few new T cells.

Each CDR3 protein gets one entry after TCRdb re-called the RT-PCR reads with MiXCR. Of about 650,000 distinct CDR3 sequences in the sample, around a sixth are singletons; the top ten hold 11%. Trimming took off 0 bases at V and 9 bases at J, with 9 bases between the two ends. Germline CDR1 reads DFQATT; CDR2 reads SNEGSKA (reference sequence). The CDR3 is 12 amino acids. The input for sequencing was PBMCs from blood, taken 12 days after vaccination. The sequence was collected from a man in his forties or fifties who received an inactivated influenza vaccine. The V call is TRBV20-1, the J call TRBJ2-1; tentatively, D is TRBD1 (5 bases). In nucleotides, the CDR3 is TGCAGTGCTAGAGAGGGGCTGATTGAGCAGTTCTTC. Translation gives CSAREGLIEQFF.